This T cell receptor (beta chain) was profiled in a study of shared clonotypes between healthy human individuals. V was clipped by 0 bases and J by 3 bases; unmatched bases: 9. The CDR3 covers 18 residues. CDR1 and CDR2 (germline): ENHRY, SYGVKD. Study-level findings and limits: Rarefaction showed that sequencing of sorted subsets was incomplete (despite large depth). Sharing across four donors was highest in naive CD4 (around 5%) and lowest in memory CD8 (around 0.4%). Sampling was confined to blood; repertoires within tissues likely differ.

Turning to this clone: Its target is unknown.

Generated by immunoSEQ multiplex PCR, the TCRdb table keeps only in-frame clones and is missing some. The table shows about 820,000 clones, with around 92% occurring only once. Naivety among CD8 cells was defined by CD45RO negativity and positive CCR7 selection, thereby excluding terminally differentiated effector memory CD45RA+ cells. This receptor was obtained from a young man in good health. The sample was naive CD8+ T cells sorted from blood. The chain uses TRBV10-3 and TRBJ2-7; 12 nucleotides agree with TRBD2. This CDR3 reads CAISESTSGSRFLYEQYF. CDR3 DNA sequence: TGTGCCATCAGTGAGTCGACTAGCGGGAGTAGGTTCCTCTACGAGCAGTACTTC.